Sequencing of this T cell receptor (beta chain) was carried out in a study of early T cells in non-severe SARS-CoV-2 infection. As for the study in general: Unsorted whole blood bulk RNA was sequenced, with unpaired chains.

This CDR3 has 13 residues. Trimming took 5 bases from V and 4 from J; bases not matched to a gene: 4. Per germline, CDR1 SGHRS and CDR2 YFSETQ. This clonotype was observed many times. Its target is not known. Individual cDNA molecules received unique molecular identifiers during library preparation. A single record per CDR3 protein comes from TCRdb applying MiXCR to the 5' RACE reads. The table records tens of thousands of distinct CDR3 sequences, 5.5% to 6.5% of them present only once. The study's findings and limits: A preference for anti-spike CD8 responses marked VDJdb matching, which missed private and CD4 specificities.

The chain is built from TRBV5-1 and TRBJ1-2; 8 positions match TRBD1. The sequenced sample consisted of whole blood. This clonotype originated in an adult who was a healthcare worker with PCR-confirmed SARS-CoV-2 infection or an uninfected control (not recorded which). CDR3 DNA sequence: TGCGCCAGCAGGACAGGGGACGGCTATGGCTACACCTTC. It codes for CASRTGDGYGYTF.